The rows below give T cell receptor beta chains drawn from one sample of a study of T cell changes during pregnancy in multiple sclerosis. Here immunoSEQ multiplex PCR was the method, and the copy in TCRdb shows in-frame clones only, minus some. The sample lists 50,000 to 75,000 clones, roughly 91% seen once, with over 1% in the top ten. Sequencing was performed on peripheral blood, taken after pregnancy. Source of these receptors: a female donor in good health, enrolled as a control in a pregnancy study. Both conserved end residues are part of each CDR3. Fields, in order: J gene, clone size, V gene, D gene, CDR3 DNA, CDR3 protein. A D gene is named only where the DNA matches it firmly. Clone size is stated in some rows and not others, as once, few, many or a class when expanded.

TRBJ2-7 | NA | TRBV7-6 | TRBD1 | TGTGCCAGCAGCTTAGAAGGACAGGGGGCAGGCGAGCAGTACTTC | CASSLEGQGAGEQYF
TRBJ1-1 | once | TRBV7-3 | NA | TGTGCCAGCAGCCCGACTGGGGGGGATCGCACTGAAGCTTTCTTT | CASSPTGGDRTEAFF
TRBJ2-7 | NA | TRBV11-2 | NA | TGTGCCAGCAGCTTCTTGGACAGCTCCTACGAGCAGTACTTC | CASSFLDSSYEQYF
TRBJ2-7 | NA | TRBV4-1 | NA | TGCGCCAGCAGCCAAGAGGCCCCTACAGGGCCGGGCGAGCAGTACTTC | CASSQEAPTGPGEQYF
TRBJ2-5 | NA | TRBV5-4 | NA | TGTGCCAGCACCCACGGGGTTCAAGAGACCCAGTACTTC | CASTHGVQETQYF
TRBJ2-5 | NA | TRBV7-9 | TRBD1 | TGTGCCAGCAGCTTAGGGGACAGGGGCTTACGAGAGACCCAGTACTTC | CASSLGDRGLRETQYF
TRBJ1-5 | NA | TRBV27 | TRBD1 | TGTGCCAGCAGGCCGGGACAGGCCCTCCTGAGGGGCAATCAGCCCCAGCATTTT | CASRPGQALLRGNQPQHF
TRBJ1-1 | once | TRBV6-5 | NA | TGTGCCAGCAGAGGAGGCACTGAAGCTTTCTTT | CASRGGTEAFF
TRBJ1-6 | NA | TRBV13 | TRBD1 | TGTGCCAGCAGCCGACAGGGGGGGGTCTCCTATAATTCACCCCTCCACTTT | CASSRQGGVSYNSPLHF
TRBJ2-5 | NA | TRBV4-2 | NA | TGTGCCAGCAGCCAAGACGTAGGGGAAGAGACCCAGTACTTC | CASSQDVGEETQYF
TRBJ1-1 | once | TRBV6-6 | NA | TGTGCCAGCAGTTACGCCGGGGGGAACACTGAAGCTTTCTTT | CASSYAGGNTEAFF
TRBJ1-1 | NA | TRBV29-1 | TRBD1 | TGCAGCGTTGGGGGGGACAGGCGTAGAACTGAAGCTTTCTTT | CSVGGDRRRTEAFF
TRBJ2-7 | NA | TRBV27 | NA | TGTGCCAGCAGTTTATACAGAGCCTACGAGCAGTACTTC | CASSLYRAYEQYF
TRBJ1-4 | NA | TRBV4-1 | NA | TGCGCCAGCAGCCAAGTGGCAGTTGCAACTAATGAAAAACTGTTTTTT | CASSQVAVATNEKLFF
TRBJ2-7 | NA | TRBV7-2 | TRBD2 | TGTGCCAGCAGCTTAGGTAGCGGGGGGTTCTACGAGCAGTACTTC | CASSLGSGGFYEQYF
TRBJ2-2 | NA | TRBV10-3 | TRBD1 | TGTGCCATCAGTGCAATTGGGGGAACAGGGGGAACCGGGGAGCTGTTTTTT | CAISAIGGTGGTGELFF
TRBJ1-4 | NA | TRBV18 | NA | TGTGCCAGCTCACCAATACAGAAAAATGAAAAACTGTTTTTT | CASSPIQKNEKLFF
TRBJ2-3 | NA | TRBV5-1 | NA | TGCGCCAGCAGCTTTCCTCACCCGAAGACAGGCACCGTTCAGGATACGCAGTATTTT | CASSFPHPKTGTVQDTQYF
TRBJ1-5 | NA | TRBV7-2 | NA | TGTGCCAGCAGCCCGGACAGTAATAATCAGCCCCAGCATTTT | CASSPDSNNQPQHF
TRBJ1-2 | NA | TRBV19 | TRBD1 | TGTGCCAGTAGTATGGGGACAGGGAACTATGGCTACACCTTC | CASSMGTGNYGYTF
TRBJ1-5 | NA | TRBV4-2 | NA | TGTGCCAGCAGCCCAGACCCTAGGAGCAATCAGCCCCAGCATTTT | CASSPDPRSNQPQHF
TRBJ2-1 | NA | TRBV7-3 | TRBD1 | TGTGCCAGCAGCTTACCACGACAGGGAAGGGGTGAGCAGTTCTTC | CASSLPRQGRGEQFF